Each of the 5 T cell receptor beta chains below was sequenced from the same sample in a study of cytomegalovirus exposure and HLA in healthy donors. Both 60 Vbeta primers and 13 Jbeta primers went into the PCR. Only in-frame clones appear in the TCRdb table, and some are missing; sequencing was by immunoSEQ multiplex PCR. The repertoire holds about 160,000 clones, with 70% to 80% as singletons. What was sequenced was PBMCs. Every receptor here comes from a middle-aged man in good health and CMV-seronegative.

The chain's CDR3 is CASHRGTGELFF. The CDR3 DNA reads TGTGCCAGCCACAGGGGGACCGGGGAGCTGTTTTTT. This chain links TRBV6-5 with TRBJ2-2; TRBD1 aligns across 8 bases. Germline CDR1 MNHEY, CDR2 SVGAGI. The CDR3 is 12 residues long. With 8 bases clipped from V and 5 bases from J, the junction kept 1 base outside the gene matches.

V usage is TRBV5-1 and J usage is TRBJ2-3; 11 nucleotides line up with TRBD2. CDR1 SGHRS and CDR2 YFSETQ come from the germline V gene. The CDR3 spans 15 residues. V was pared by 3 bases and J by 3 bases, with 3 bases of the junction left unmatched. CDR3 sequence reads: CASSSGTSGTDTQYF. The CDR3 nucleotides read TGCGCCAGCAGCTCCGGGACTAGCGGAACAGATACGCAGTATTTT.

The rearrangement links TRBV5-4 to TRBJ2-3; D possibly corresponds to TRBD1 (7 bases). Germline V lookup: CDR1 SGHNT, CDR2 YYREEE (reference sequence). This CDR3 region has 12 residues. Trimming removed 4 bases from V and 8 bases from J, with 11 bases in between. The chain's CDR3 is CASSVQGGTQYF. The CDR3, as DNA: TGTGCCAGCAGCGTTCAGGGGGGTACGCAGTATTTT.

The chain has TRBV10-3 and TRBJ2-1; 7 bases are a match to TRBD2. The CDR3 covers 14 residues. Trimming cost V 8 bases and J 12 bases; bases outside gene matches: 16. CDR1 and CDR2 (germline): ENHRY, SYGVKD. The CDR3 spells CAISYGTTHYGQFF. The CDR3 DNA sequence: TGTGCCATCTCCTACGGGACTACCCATTACGGGCAGTTCTTC.

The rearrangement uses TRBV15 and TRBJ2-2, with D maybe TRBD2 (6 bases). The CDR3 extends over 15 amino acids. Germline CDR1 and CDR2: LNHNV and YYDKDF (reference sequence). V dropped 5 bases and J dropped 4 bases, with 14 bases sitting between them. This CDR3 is CATSPGGLGTGELFF. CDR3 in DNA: TGTGCCACCAGCCCCGGAGGGTTAGGCACCGGGGAGCTGTTTTTT.